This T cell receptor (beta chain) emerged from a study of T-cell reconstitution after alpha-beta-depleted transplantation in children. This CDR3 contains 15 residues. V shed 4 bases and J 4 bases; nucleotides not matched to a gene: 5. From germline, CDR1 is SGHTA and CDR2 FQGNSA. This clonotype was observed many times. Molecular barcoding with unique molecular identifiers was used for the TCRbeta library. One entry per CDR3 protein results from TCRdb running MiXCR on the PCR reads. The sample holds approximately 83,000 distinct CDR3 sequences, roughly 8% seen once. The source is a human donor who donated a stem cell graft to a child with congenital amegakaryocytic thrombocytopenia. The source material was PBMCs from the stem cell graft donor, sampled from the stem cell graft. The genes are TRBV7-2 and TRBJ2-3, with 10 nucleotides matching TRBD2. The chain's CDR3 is CASSSSAGGADTQYF. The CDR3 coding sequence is TGTGCCAGCAGCTCGTCAGCGGGGGGGGCAGATACGCAGTATTTT.